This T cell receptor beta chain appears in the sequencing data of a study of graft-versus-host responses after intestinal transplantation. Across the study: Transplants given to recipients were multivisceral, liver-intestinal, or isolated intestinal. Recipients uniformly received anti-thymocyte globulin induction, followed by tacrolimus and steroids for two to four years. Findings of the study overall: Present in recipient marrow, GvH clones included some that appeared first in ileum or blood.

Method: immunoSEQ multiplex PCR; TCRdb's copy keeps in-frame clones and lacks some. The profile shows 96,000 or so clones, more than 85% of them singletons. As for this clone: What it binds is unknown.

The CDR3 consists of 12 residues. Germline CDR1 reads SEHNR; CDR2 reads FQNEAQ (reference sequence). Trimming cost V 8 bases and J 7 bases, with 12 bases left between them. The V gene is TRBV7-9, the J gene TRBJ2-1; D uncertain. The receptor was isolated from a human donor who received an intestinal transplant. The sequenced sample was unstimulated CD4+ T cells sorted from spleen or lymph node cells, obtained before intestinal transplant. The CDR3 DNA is TGTGCCAGCTCCCAGCGAGGTAATGAGCAGTTCTTC. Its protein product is CASSQRGNEQFF. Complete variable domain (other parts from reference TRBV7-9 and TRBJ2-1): DTGVSQNPRHKITKRGQNVTFRCDPISEHNRLYWYRQTLGQGPEFLTYFQNEAQLEKSRLLSDRFSAERPKGSFSTLEIQRTEQGDSAMYLCASSQRGNEQFFGPGTRLTVL.